The present entry profiles one T cell receptor beta chain with its context. Its antigen is still unknown. Qualities for individual bases were not recorded, and no much larger clone is one base off. All of the isolated RNA was reverse transcribed with the High Capacity cDNA Reverse Transcription Kit, so expressed TCRB transcripts were sequenced. Deep immunoSEQ sequencing was performed on naive, central memory and regulatory T cell samples, with an average of around 3.5 million total reads per sample. Sorted cells were lysed in RLT buffer, and RNA was extracted using DNase-treated RNeasy Micro or Mini kits according to cell number. Each cell subset was processed on its own to prevent cross-contamination, while patient and healthy donor samples were processed together. Using the immunoSEQ multiplex PCR, TCRB sequences were amplified from cDNA into 87-bp fragments spanning the CDR3 region. Sequencing of the amplicons was performed on the Illumina HiSeq platform. In the original analysis: PCR bias was corrected computationally using synthetic template baselines, and reads within Hamming distance 2 were collapsed, with unmergeable singletons discarded. By aligning reads against IMGT, V, D and J genes, CDR3 length, and insertions or deletions at six rearrangement sites were assigned. Within each subset, clonotype counts were normalized to the number of sorted cells before true diversity and Gini coefficients were calculated with the tcR R package. Repertoire sharing was quantified using the overlap coefficient calculated on TCRB nucleotide sequences. As a proxy for the pre-selection repertoire, out-of-frame TCRB sequences from naive cells were analyzed. This immuneACCESS table, as held by TCRdb, lists in-frame sequences with V and J called but not all clones. Of the missing ones, under half trace to an unresolved V gene in checked studies; the others have no known cause. V, J and clone size were drawn from that table, and D and trimming were deduced from the DNA. This sample comprises fewer than 900,000 clones, 15% to 20% of them detected only once. Of the sample, roughly 0.025% is held by the ten largest clones.

This sample was included in a study of beta chain features in type 1 diabetes (dated by TCRdb to the late 2010s). For context, the study as a whole: Patients and healthy donors did not differ in mean age, gender distribution, total cell number or subset yield. A total of 107,917,701 sorted cells were examined across all samples, and the number of cells per subset was strongly correlated with RNA yield. In the study, TCRB repertoires of sorted circulating CD4+ T cell subsets from recently diagnosed type 1 diabetes patients were compared with those of matched healthy donors. Naive and central memory subsets were obtained from all 30 or so donors, but regulatory and stem cell-like memory subsets were isolated from only 8 patients and roughly 8 healthy donors. Results the study describes overall, beyond this receptor: Type 1 diabetes patients showed a moderate but significant shortening of TCRB CDR3 length in all four CD4+ subsets. At VDJ recombination sites, type 1 diabetes patients had fewer insertions and more deleted nucleotides, which implies abnormalities in thymic rearrangement. Naive, central memory and regulatory TCRB repertoires appeared to be more similar among patients than among healthy donors. Because small numbers of individuals were included in the HLA sub-analyses, any influence of HLA type on TCRB rearrangement was left unresolved. Shorter templates might have been favored by PCR, but patient and control samples were amplified and corrected together, so both groups would have been affected equally by any skew. Sequencing cDNA rather than genomic DNA could over-represent highly expressing activated cells, although activation and CD3 levels did not differ between groups.

A single peripheral blood draw of 90 to 150 mL on average was collected from each donor into heparinised tubes. A BD FACSAria II was used to sort naive, central memory, regulatory and stem cell-like memory CD4+ T cells with a panel that included CD45RO, CCR7, CD25, CD127, CD95 and CD27. A purity above 98% was achieved for all sorted populations. PBMCs were separated immediately by Lymphoprep density gradient centrifugation and were stained directly, without being cultured. So that batch effects would be minimized, each experiment stained and sorted samples in pairs, pairing one healthy donor with one patient. This TCR derives from a woman between 18 and 29 years old in good health. The sequencing input was naive CD4+ T cells from blood. The cell subset or site label on this specimen signifies: true naive CD4+ T cells.

This receptor carries the CDR3 CASSFFRGSSYNEQFF. The DNA sequence is TGTGCCAGCAGCTTCTTCCGCGGGAGCTCCTACAATGAGCAGTTCTTC. The receptor chain draws on TRBV7-2 and TRBJ2-1; the junction holds 7 bases that match TRBD2. The germline V gene specifies SGHTA as CDR1 and FQGNSA as CDR2. The germline V end is reduced by 3 bases and the J end by 0 bases; junction bases left unmatched: 5. Including the terminal cysteine and phenylalanine, the CDR3 comprises 16 residues. This entry keeps only the CDR3 DNA: 48 bases, framed from base 1.